These 15 T cell receptor beta chains were all obtained from the same sample, sequenced in a study of early T cells in non-severe SARS-CoV-2 infection. TCRdb re-analysed the 5' RACE reads in MiXCR, keeping a single row per CDR3 protein. The sample includes thousands of distinct CDR3 sequences, 4% to 5.5% of them seen just once. The specimen sequenced was whole blood. The receptors originated from an adult who was a healthcare worker with PCR-confirmed SARS-CoV-2 infection or an uninfected control (not recorded which).

This clonotype was picked up many times. The genes are TRBV3-1 and TRBJ2-7; 9 bases match TRBD2. This CDR3 has 15 residues. Trimming removed 2 bases from V and 3 bases from J; junction bases left unmatched: 5. CDR1 is LGHDT, CDR2 YNNKEL, per germline (reference sequence). The CDR3 loop reads CASSQNSGSGYEQYV. The CDR3 bases are TGTGCCAGCAGCCAAAATAGCGGGAGCGGCTACGAGCAGTACGTC.

The chain recombines TRBV7-9 with TRBJ2-4; D not certain. CDR1 and CDR2 (germline): SEHNR, FQNEAQ (reference sequence). This CDR3 contains 14 residues. Trimming took off 3 bases at V and 6 bases at J, with 12 bases between the two ends. CDR3 protein: CASSLDQRVNIQYF. The CDR3 nucleotides read TGTGCCAGCAGCTTGGACCAACGAGTAAACATTCAGTACTTC.

Details on this clonotype: Because the CDR3 is missing its conserved closing phenylalanine or tryptophan, this is likely a read error. The CDR3, as DNA: TGTGCCAGCAGCTCCGGGACTAGCGGGAGTGGGGAGCAGTTCTCC. Its protein product is CASSSGTSGSGEQFS. The rearrangement joins TRBV6-2 or TRBV6-3 to TRBJ2-1; 14 positions match TRBD2. This CDR3 contains 15 residues. The V gene end was trimmed by 6 bases and the J gene end by 10 bases; junction bases not matched to a gene: 8. In germline, CDR1 is MNHEY, CDR2 SVGEGT.

In this sample, this clonotype is medium-sized (0.01 to 0.1%). The V call is TRBV28, the J call TRBJ2-7; TRBD1 agrees at 10 bases. The CDR3 sequence is 14 residues long. CDR1 and CDR2 (germline): MDHEN, SYDVKM. With V trimmed by 6 bases and J by 1 base, 3 bases remained unmatched. CDR3 in DNA: TGTGCCAGCAGAGGACAGGGGGTATCCTACGAGCAGTACTTC. This gives the protein CASRGQGVSYEQYF. The full variable domain, its missing parts supplied by reference TRBV28 and TRBJ2-7, is DVKVTQSSRYLVKRTGEKVFLECVQDMDHENMFWYRQDPGLGLRLIYFSYDVKMKEKGDIPEGYSVSREKKERFSLILESASTNQTSMYLCASRGQGVSYEQYFGPGTRLTVT.

This clonotype was picked up many times. The CDR3 spells CASSDQGGNTEAFF. The CDR3 nucleotides are TGTGCCAGCAGTGATCAGGGGGGGAACACTGAAGCTTTCTTT. The V call is TRBV6-1, the J call TRBJ1-1; 7 positions match TRBD1. The V gene's germline CDR1 is MNHNS and CDR2 SASEGT. Trimming took 3 bases from V and 1 from J; bases not matched to a gene: 2. This CDR3 has 14 residues.

This clonotype was detected ten times or more. The chain has TRBV20-1 and TRBJ1-1; D unresolved. The CDR3 is made up of 13 amino acids. Trimming shortened V by 2 bases and J by 1 base, and 8 bases separated the two germline ends. Germline loops: CDR1 DFQATT, CDR2 SNEGSKA (reference sequence). CDR3 DNA sequence: TGCAGTGCTAGAATCGGACCGAACACTGAAGCTTTCTTT. It translates to CSARIGPNTEAFF.

This clonotype is labeled as medium-sized. This chain uses TRBV21-1 with TRBJ1-5. TRBV21-1 is designated a pseudogene. This CDR3 comprises 15 residues. The CDR3 nucleotides are TGTGCCAGCAGCAAAGGAGGAGCCAGTAATCAGCCCCAGCATTTT. Protein product: CASSKGGASNQPQHF.

In its sample, this clonotype is medium-sized. J is TRBJ1-3 and V is TRBV11-3; D ambiguous. The ends were cut back, 5 bases at V and 2 bases at J, with 16 bases in the middle. The germline V gene has CDR1 SGHNT and CDR2 YENEEA. The CDR3 length is 16 residues. CDR3 DNA sequence: TGTGCCAGCAGCCCTCAAAAATACTCTCCTGGAAACACCATATATTTT. This translates into CASSPQKYSPGNTIYF.

J is TRBJ2-2 and V is TRBV29-1; no firm D call. V was shortened by 6 bases and J by 6 bases, with 14 bases between the two germline ends. This CDR3 spans 13 amino acids. Germline V gene data show CDR1 as SQVTM and CDR2 as ANQGSEA. The CDR3 is CSVFQSLSGELFF. CDR3 in DNA: TGCAGCGTATTCCAGTCTTTATCCGGGGAGCTGTTTTTT.

The V and J genes are TRBV7-2 and TRBJ2-2; 10 bases agree with TRBD2. Germline V gene sequence: CDR1 SGHTA, CDR2 FQGNSA. This CDR3 contains 16 residues. The ends lost 4 bases at V and 5 bases at J; junction bases unmatched: 7. This chain's CDR3 is CASSSLPSGSTGELFF. CDR3 bases: TGTGCCAGCAGCTCACTCCCTAGCGGGAGTACCGGGGAGCTGTTTTTT.

By frequency in the sample, this clonotype is medium-sized. The J gene is TRBJ1-1, the V gene TRBV7-2; no reliable D call. V was pared by 3 bases and J by 1 base, with 6 bases between. The CDR3 contains 13 residues. CDR1 is SGHTA, CDR2 FQGNSA, per germline. The CDR3 DNA follows: TGTGCCAGCAGCTTCGTGGCGAACACTGAAGCTTTCTTT. This translates into CASSFVANTEAFF.

By frequency in the sample, this clonotype is medium-sized. The V call is TRBV20-1, the J call TRBJ2-1, with unresolved D. The germline V gene encodes CDR1 DFQATT and CDR2 SNEGSKA (reference sequence). Trimming removed 6 bases at V and 0 bases at J, with 18 bases between. The CDR3 contains 16 residues. The CDR3 DNA sequence: TGCAGTGCGTTAAGTCTCGCGCTTAGCTCCTACAATGAGCAGTTCTTC. This sequence encodes CSALSLALSSYNEQFF.

This clonotype is judged medium-sized. The rearrangement uses TRBV19 and TRBJ2-7; D is undetermined. This CDR3 spans 13 amino acids. CDR1 is LNHDA, CDR2 SQIVND, per germline (reference sequence). V dropped 5 bases and J dropped 5 bases, with 13 bases sitting between them. The CDR3 loop reads CASSFRPEDEQYV. The CDR3 DNA follows: TGTGCCAGTAGTTTCCGACCCGAGGACGAGCAGTACGTC.

This clonotype has a count of ten or more. V is TRBV6-2 or TRBV6-3 and J is TRBJ2-5; D is unresolved. Per the germline V gene, CDR1 is MNHEY and CDR2 is SVGEGT. Trimming removed 5 bases at V and 2 bases at J, with 9 bases between. This CDR3 region has 13 residues. This CDR3 reads CASSRPQQETQYF. Written as DNA, the CDR3 is TGTGCCAGCAGTCGGCCCCAACAAGAGACCCAGTACTTC.

This clonotype has a count of ten or more. This sequence joins TRBV5-1 and TRBJ2-5; D unresolved. The CDR3 length is 14 residues. From germline, CDR1 is SGHRS and CDR2 YFSETQ. Trimming took off 4 bases at V and 4 bases at J, with 14 bases between the two ends. CDR3 DNA: TGCGCCAGCAGCCAGCACCCCGAAGGAGAGACCCAGTACTTC. Amino acid sequence: CASSQHPEGETQYF.